This T cell receptor beta chain stems from a study of ipilimumab plus nivolumab after autologous stem cell transplantation. Study context: Myeloma cases were transplant-naive high-risk or relapsed within 3 years post first autologous transplant.

Patients received nivolumab 3 mg/kg at weeks 1, 4, 7, 10, then fortnightly to week 26. Produced via immunoSEQ multiplex PCR; TCRdb's table is partial and in-frame only. The table shows approximately 12,000 clones, with more than 65% occurring only once. The specimen was PBMCs, collected in a trial of ipilimumab plus nivolumab as post-transplant consolidation. The TCR comes from a male donor with multiple myeloma.

The CDR3 protein is CASSSYPPRARGNEKLFF. The CDR3 DNA is TGTGCCAGCAGCTCCTACCCCCCGCGGGCGCGGGGTAATGAAAAACTGTTTTTT. This chain joins TRBV7-2 and TRBJ1-4; D call uncertain. Germline V lookup: CDR1 SGHTA, CDR2 FQGNSA. This CDR3 comprises 18 residues. V lost 4 bases and J lost 4, with 22 bases in between.